The 21 T cell receptor beta chains listed next were all sequenced from one sample in a study of radiotherapy plus CTLA-4 blockade in lung cancer. Repertoires were generated with immunoSEQ multiplex PCR, while TCRdb's copy carries only in-frame clones and drops some. The data show around 59,000 clones, 75% to 85% seen once. Sample: peripheral blood, taken from a patient treated with radiotherapy plus ipilimumab. These receptors all stem from a human donor with non-small cell lung cancer who had a partial response to radiotherapy plus ipilimumab.

The chain is built from TRBV11-2 and TRBJ1-4; 7 bases fit TRBD1. The CDR3 has 14 amino acids. J lost 5 bases, V lost 5 bases, and 5 bases had no gene match. Germline values: CDR1 SGHAT, CDR2 FQNNGV. CDR3 sequence (DNA): TGTGCCAGCAGCAGGACAGGAGAAAATGAAAAACTGTTTTTT. Amino acid sequence: CASSRTGENEKLFF.

This clone was seen just once. The chain links TRBV7-2 to TRBJ2-2; 10 bases fit TRBD2. Per the germline V gene, CDR1 is SGHTA and CDR2 is FQGNSA. J gave up 4 bases and V 7 bases, and 9 bases lay outside the gene matches. There are 16 residues in the CDR3. CDR3 amino acids: CASTEGSGGLTGELFF. The CDR3 DNA reads TGTGCCAGCACCGAGGGTAGCGGGGGGCTCACCGGGGAGCTGTTTTTT.

This clone appeared a single time. One end of the junction is discordant with germline, which a read error may explain. The rearrangement joins TRBV5-5 to TRBJ2-3; 12 nucleotides agree with TRBD1. CDR3 length: 15 residues. CDR1 SGHKS and CDR2 YYEKEE come from the germline V gene (reference sequence). The CDR3 coding sequence is TGTGCCAGCAGGTTGGGACAGGGGGCAGGAGATACGCAGTATTTT. This gives the protein CASRLGQGAGDTQYF.

This clone was counted between two and nine times. CDR3 DNA sequence: TGTGCCATCTCCCAGCGGGGGAACACAGATACGCAGTATTTT. The encoded protein is CAISQRGNTDTQYF. The gene calls are TRBV10-3 and TRBJ2-3, with 8 bases aligning to TRBD2. V was pared by 8 bases and J by 2 bases, with 6 bases of the junction left unmatched. The CDR3 covers 14 residues. In germline, CDR1 is ENHRY, CDR2 SYGVKD.

Regarding this clone: Germline is not matched at one junction end, which may reflect a read error. The chain combines TRBV11-2 with TRBJ1-2, with a weak D call TRBD1 (5 bases). The CDR3 has 11 amino acids. CDR1 SGHAT and CDR2 FQNNGV come from the germline V gene. The CDR3 here is CASSPARDSLF. The CDR3 DNA sequence: TGTGCCAGCAGCCCGGCCCGGGACTCCCTCTTC.

The chain is built from TRBV7-2 and TRBJ2-7, with D perhaps matching TRBD1 (5 bases). CDR3 size: 12 residues. Per germline, CDR1 SGHTA and CDR2 FQGNSA. Trimming stripped 0 bases from V and 6 bases from J, with 6 bases between. The CDR3: CASSLAQGEQYF. The CDR3 bases are TGTGCCAGCAGCTTAGCGCAGGGCGAGCAGTACTTC.

The chain joins TRBV7-6 to TRBJ2-7, with TRBD2 as a possible D gene (6 bases). In germline, CDR1 is SGHVS, CDR2 FNYEAQ. The V and J ends lost 2 bases and 7 bases respectively, with 12 bases between them. The CDR3 contains 13 residues. The CDR3 is CASSLIPGREQYF. The CDR3 nucleotides read TGTGCCAGCAGCTTAATCCCAGGGAGGGAGCAGTACTTC. The variable domain in full, with the rest retrieved from reference TRBV7-6 and TRBJ2-7, is GAGVSQSPRYKVTKRGQDVALRCDPISGHVSLYWYRQALGQGPEFLTYFNYEAQQDKSGLPNDRFSAERPEGSISTLTIQRTEQRDSAMYRCASSLIPGREQYFGPGTRLTVT.

The chain couples TRBV4-1 to TRBJ1-1, with a possible D match to TRBD1 (6 bases). Trimming left V 1 base short and J 5 bases short, with 20 bases between. In germline, CDR1 is MGHRA, CDR2 YSYEKL. The length of the CDR3 is 17 residues. CDR3 coding DNA: TGCGCCAGCAGCCAAGTTGGCAGGGCCAAAGGGGGAACTGAAGCTTTCTTT. It encodes CASSQVGRAKGGTEAFF.

V usage is TRBV9 and J usage is TRBJ1-2, with 11 bases aligning to TRBD1. Germline CDR1 is SGDLS and CDR2 is YYNGEE. This CDR3 comprises 15 residues. Trimming at V came to 2 bases and at J to 8 bases, leaving 8 bases not matched to a gene. Written as DNA, the CDR3 is TGTGCCAGCAGCGTCTTTGGACAGGGGGCGACCGGCTACACCTTC. It encodes CASSVFGQGATGYTF.

V usage is TRBV4-3 and J usage is TRBJ1-4; maybe TRBD1 (6 bases). The germline V gene encodes CDR1 LGHNA and CDR2 YSLEER. Trimming stripped 4 bases from V and 3 bases from J, with 12 bases between. The CDR3 consists of 15 residues. For the CDR3, the DNA is TGCGCCAGCAGCCTTAGGGGGGGAGCTAATGAAAAACTGTTTTTT. It codes for CASSLRGGANEKLFF.

This clone has just one count. J is TRBJ2-3 and V is TRBV19, with 7 bases aligning to TRBD2. The CDR3 spans 15 residues. The trim removed 1 base at V and 8 bases at J, leaving 9 bases unmatched. Germline-derived CDR1 and CDR2 are LNHDA and SQIVND (reference sequence). The CDR3 here is CASSIASGATLTQYF. As DNA, the CDR3 is TGTGCCAGTAGTATAGCCAGCGGGGCCACCCTTACGCAGTATTTT.

This clone was seen just once. The chain uses TRBV7-9 and TRBJ1-1; D is possibly TRBD1 (6 bases). With 4 bases removed from V and 7 bases from J, the gap between germline ends came to 10 bases. There are 12 residues in the CDR3. Germline loops: CDR1 SEHNR, CDR2 FQNEAQ (reference sequence). As DNA, the CDR3 is TGTGCCAGCAGCTGGACAGAGATTGAAGCTTTCTTT. Protein sequence: CASSWTEIEAFF.

The DNA for the CDR3 is TGCGCCAGCAGCCAAGGGGCGCACTACGAGCAGTACTTC. Translating it yields CASSQGAHYEQYF. The rearrangement links TRBV4-3 to TRBJ2-7, with D unresolved. Per the germline V gene, CDR1 is LGHNA and CDR2 is YSLEER. The germline V and J ends were trimmed by 1 base and 3 bases, with 7 bases remaining between them. The CDR3 totals 13 residues.

The rearrangement links TRBV7-2 to TRBJ1-1, with unresolved D. Trimming cost V 2 bases and J 3 bases, with 7 bases left between them. Germline V gene sequence: CDR1 SGHTA, CDR2 FQGNSA. There are 13 residues in the CDR3. CDR3 sequence (DNA): TGTGCCAGCAGCTTAAGGAGGGACACTGAAGCTTTCTTT. Translating it yields CASSLRRDTEAFF. Together with reference TRBV7-2 and TRBJ1-1, the CDR3 gives the full variable domain: GAGVSQSPSNKVTEKGKDVELRCDPISGHTALYWYRQSLGQGLEFLIYFQGNSAPDKSGLPSDRFSAERTGGSVSTLTIQRTQQEDSAVYLCASSLRRDTEAFFGQGTRLTVV.

The gene calls are TRBV18 and TRBJ1-5; D perhaps matches TRBD1 (5 bases). V was clipped by 3 bases and J by 0 bases, with 9 bases between them. Germline-derived CDR1 and CDR2 are KGHSH and LQKENI. The CDR3 contains 15 residues. The chain's CDR3 is CASSPGQGSNQPQHF. The CDR3 nucleotides read TGTGCCAGCTCACCTGGTCAGGGTAGCAATCAGCCCCAGCATTTT.

The rearrangement uses TRBV30 and TRBJ2-1; TRBD1 agrees at 8 bases. The V gene end was trimmed by 3 bases and the J gene end by 6 bases; junction bases not matched to a gene: 4. Germline values: CDR1 GTSNPN, CDR2 SVGIG (reference sequence). This CDR3 is 13 amino acids long. CDR3 nucleotides: TGTGCCTGGAGGAGGACAGGGTTCAATGAGCAGTTCTTC. Translation: CAWRRTGFNEQFF.

The chain joins TRBV5-6 to TRBJ2-3, with TRBD1 identical over 7 bases. The germline V gene has CDR1 SGHDT and CDR2 YYEEEE. CDR3 size: 14 residues. The junction had 3 bases not matched to a gene; V was cut back by 4 bases and J by 1 base. Here the CDR3 reads CASSRDSGTDTQYF. The CDR3 bases are TGTGCCAGCAGCAGGGACAGCGGCACAGATACGCAGTATTTT.

V and J are TRBV6-5 and TRBJ1-2, with TRBD1 as a possible D gene (5 bases). The CDR3 covers 14 residues. Germline V lookup: CDR1 MNHEY, CDR2 SVGAGI. V lost 0 bases and J lost 2, with 7 bases in between. In DNA, the CDR3 is TGTGCCAGCAGTTACTCTGACAGCAACTATGGCTACACCTTC. Protein: CASSYSDSNYGYTF.

J is TRBJ2-3 and V is TRBV10-3; TRBD2 aligns across 13 bases. The CDR3 is made up of 16 amino acids. After removal of 11 bases from V and 0 bases from J, the junction contained 8 bases not matched to a gene. Germline loops: CDR1 ENHRY, CDR2 SYGVKD. The chain's CDR3 is CAAGGTSGDSTDTQYF. The CDR3 DNA reads as TGTGCCGCCGGGGGGACTAGCGGGGATAGCACAGATACGCAGTATTTT.

By frequency in the sample, this clone is medium-sized. The chain combines TRBV6-5 with TRBJ1-2; D unresolved. Germline V gives CDR1 MNHEY, CDR2 SVGAGI. The CDR3 extends over 13 amino acids. Between the trimmed V and J ends, which lost 5 bases and 2 bases, there was a span of 9 bases. The chain's CDR3 is CASSPNKNYGYTF. In nucleotides, the CDR3 is TGTGCCAGCAGTCCGAACAAGAACTATGGCTACACCTTC.

This rearrangement joins TRBV5-1 to TRBJ2-7, with a weak D call TRBD1 (5 bases). V lost 4 bases and J 3 bases, leaving 17 bases between the germline ends. This CDR3 contains 15 residues. Germline CDR1 and CDR2: SGHRS and YFSETQ. CDR3 sequence (DNA): TGCGCCAGCAGCGGGGCCAAAGGCAGGATCTACGAGCAGTACTTC. This gives the protein CASSGAKGRIYEQYF.